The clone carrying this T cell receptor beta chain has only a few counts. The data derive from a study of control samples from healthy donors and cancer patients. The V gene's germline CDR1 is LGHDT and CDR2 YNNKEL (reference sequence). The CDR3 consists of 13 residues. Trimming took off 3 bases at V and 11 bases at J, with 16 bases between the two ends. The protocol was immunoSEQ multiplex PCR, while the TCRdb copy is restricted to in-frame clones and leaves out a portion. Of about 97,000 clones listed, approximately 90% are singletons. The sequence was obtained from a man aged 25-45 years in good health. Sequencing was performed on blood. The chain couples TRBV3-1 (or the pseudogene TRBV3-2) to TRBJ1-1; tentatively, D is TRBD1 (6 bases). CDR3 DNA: TGTGCCAGCAGCCAGACAGGCTCCATTCGGGCTTTCTTT. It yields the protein CASSQTGSIRAFF.